Listed below are T cell receptor beta chains from one sample, sequenced in a study of shared clonotypes between healthy human individuals. TCRdb's table, derived via immunoSEQ multiplex PCR, lists solely in-frame clones and lacks some. The sample records under 2,500,000 clones, approximately 96% being singletons. The sequenced sample was naive CD4+ T cells sorted from blood. Source of these receptors: a man younger than 35 in good health. Both conserved end residues are part of each CDR3. The D gene is left open where the match is weak. Size is stated for part of the rows, as once, few or many counts, or as a class when the clone is expanded.

J gene,clone size,D gene,V gene,CDR3 DNA,CDR3 protein
TRBJ2-7,once,.,TRBV5-6,TGTGCCAGCAGCTTGGCCACAAACTACGAGCAGTACTTC,CASSLATNYEQYF
TRBJ2-7,.,.,TRBV11-2,TGTGCCAGCAGCTTAGGTGCCCGAGAGGAGCAGTACTTC,CASSLGAREEQYF
TRBJ2-7,.,TRBD2,TRBV15,TGTGCCACCAGCAGAGCTACTAGCGGGAGACCCTACGAGCAGTACTTC,CATSRATSGRPYEQYF
TRBJ2-7,.,.,TRBV2,TGTGCCAGCACTATTGGGGCAAAAGGAGACGAGCAGTACTTC,CASTIGAKGDEQYF
TRBJ1-5,.,TRBD1,TRBV6-5,TGTGCCAGCAGTTCCTTGACAGGGAGCAATCAGCCCCAGCATTTT,CASSSLTGSNQPQHF
TRBJ2-7,.,.,TRBV19,TGTGCCAGTAGTATAACAAGGGGCCCCAATCACGAGCAGTACTTC,CASSITRGPNHEQYF
TRBJ1-6,.,.,TRBV6-5,TGTGCCAGCATGGGGCGGACCAATTCACCCCTCCACTTT,CASMGRTNSPLHF
TRBJ2-4,.,.,TRBV7-2,TGTGCCAGCAGCCCCTCAGCGGGGACAATCGATAACATTCAGTACTTC,CASSPSAGTIDNIQYF
TRBJ2-3,.,.,TRBV27,TGTGCCACCTTGACCAGGGTGGGAACAGATACGCAGTATTTT,CATLTRVGTDTQYF
TRBJ1-4,.,.,TRBV6-1,TGTGCCAGCAGTGGCCCGGAGGTAGGCGAGGAAAAACTGTTTTTT,CASSGPEVGEEKLFF
TRBJ1-4,.,.,TRBV7-2,TGTGCCAGCAGCTTGGGTCCAGTAGTTGCAACTAATGAAAAACTGTTTTTT,CASSLGPVVATNEKLFF
TRBJ2-5,once,.,TRBV5-1,TGCGCCAGCAGCTTTGGGAACAGATCCCAAGAGACCCAGTACTTC,CASSFGNRSQETQYF
TRBJ1-2,few,.,TRBV5-6,TGTGCCAGCAGCTTGCGGGGGGCAGGGAACTATGGCTACACCTTC,CASSLRGAGNYGYTF
TRBJ2-3,.,TRBD2,TRBV5-1,TGCGCCAGCGGGCGGGGGGGCACCCCAGATACGCAGTATTTT,CASGRGGTPDTQYF
TRBJ2-7,.,.,TRBV2,TGTGCCAGCACCACTCGTTTCCCCCCCTACGAGCAGTACTTC,CASTTRFPPYEQYF
TRBJ1-1,.,TRBD1,TRBV23-1,TGCGCCAGCAGTCAATCATTATCGGGACAGGGAATTTCTGAAGCTTTCTTT,CASSQSLSGQGISEAFF
TRBJ2-7,.,TRBD1,TRBV19,TGTGCCAGTAGCCCCTTTTCGGGACAGGGTATCCACGAGCAGTACTTC,CASSPFSGQGIHEQYF
TRBJ2-3,.,.,TRBV18,TGTGCCAGCTCACCCACTCCATGGCCCCTCACAGATACGCAGTATTTT,CASSPTPWPLTDTQYF
TRBJ2-6,.,.,TRBV18,TGTGCCAGCTCACCTCCGGGACAAGGGATCTCTGGGGCCAACGTCCTGACTTTC,CASSPPGQGISGANVLTF
TRBJ1-6,.,TRBD1,TRBV19,TGTGCCAGTAGTAAAGACAGGGGAGTTAATTCACCCCTCCACTTT,CASSKDRGVNSPLHF
TRBJ2-6,.,.,TRBV5-4,TGTGCCAGCAGCTTGGTCGGGTCTGGGGCCAACGTCCTGACTTTC,CASSLVGSGANVLTF
TRBJ2-1,.,.,TRBV6-4,TGTGCCACCTTTGAGGGGTTCTCTTACAATGAGCAGTTCTTC,CATFEGFSYNEQFF
TRBJ2-5,.,TRBD1,TRBV10-1,TGCGCCAGCAGTGACAGGGGGCCAGAGACCCAGTACTTC,CASSDRGPETQYF
TRBJ1-2,.,.,TRBV6-6,TGTGCCAGCAGTCCCGGACCGGTCGGAGGCTACACCTTC,CASSPGPVGGYTF
TRBJ1-3,.,.,TRBV19,TGTGCCAGTAGTGACACAGGAGTCTCTGGAAACACCATATATTTT,CASSDTGVSGNTIYF
TRBJ2-5,.,TRBD2,TRBV7-2,TGTGCCAGCAGCTTCAGACTAGCGGGGCCACAAGAGACCCAGTACTTC,CASSFRLAGPQETQYF
TRBJ1-3,once,.,TRBV5-1,TGCGCCAGCAGTAATGGGTTTACTGGAAACACCATATATTTT,CASSNGFTGNTIYF
TRBJ2-7,.,.,TRBV11-3,TGTGCCAGCAGCTCGGACAGATCCTACGAGCAGTACTTC,CASSSDRSYEQYF
TRBJ1-2,.,TRBD1,TRBV15,TGTGCCACCAGCACTGGACAGGGCCCCCTTGGCTACACCTTC,CATSTGQGPLGYTF
TRBJ2-5,.,TRBD1,TRBV5-1,TGCGCCAGCTACCGCGAGGGGACAGGGGGTACCCAGTACTTC,CASYREGTGGTQYF
TRBJ2-4,.,.,TRBV5-6,TGTGCCAGCAGCTTGGATGGTTCTGGCAAAAACATTCAGTACTTC,CASSLDGSGKNIQYF
TRBJ1-1,.,.,TRBV6-6,TGTGCCAGCAGTTACTTAGGAGAGAACACTGAAGCTTTCTTT,CASSYLGENTEAFF
TRBJ2-7,.,.,TRBV7-2,TGTGCCAGCAGCGGAACCGGGACACTCCACGAGCAGTACTTC,CASSGTGTLHEQYF
TRBJ2-2,.,TRBD1,TRBV11-2,TGTGCCAGCAGCCCCGGACAGGGTGGCACCGGGGAGCTGTTTTTT,CASSPGQGGTGELFF
TRBJ2-4,.,.,TRBV7-5,TGTGCCAGAAGCACCGTGTGGGAGGGCAAAAACATTCAGTACTTC,CARSTVWEGKNIQYF
TRBJ1-6,.,.,TRBV30,TGTGCCTGGGGGGAGGGTTCACCCCTCCACTTT,CAWGEGSPLHF
TRBJ1-3,.,.,TRBV30,TGTGCCTGGAGATCTACAGGGGGAAACACCATATATTTT,CAWRSTGGNTIYF
TRBJ1-3,.,.,TRBV7-9,TGTGCCAGCAGCTGGACGGGGAGCTCTGGAAACACCATATATTTT,CASSWTGSSGNTIYF
TRBJ1-2,.,.,TRBV28,TGTGCCAGCACCCCCCGGTCTATGGCTGGCTACACCTTC,CASTPRSMAGYTF
TRBJ1-2,.,TRBD1,TRBV28,TGTGCCAGCAGTTCTCAGACAGGGATCTATGGCTACACCTTC,CASSSQTGIYGYTF
TRBJ2-3,.,.,TRBV30,TGTGCCTGGGGGTCCCAAGATACGCAGTATTTT,CAWGSQDTQYF
TRBJ1-4,.,.,TRBV7-2,TGTGCCAGCAGCTCCTTCGGAGGGGAAAAACTGTTTTTT,CASSSFGGEKLFF
TRBJ2-3,.,.,TRBV7-9,TGTGCCAGCAGCTTAGTGGGGTCACCCTACACAGATACGCAGTATTTT,CASSLVGSPYTDTQYF
TRBJ2-7,.,TRBD1,TRBV11-2,TGTGCCAGCAGCTTTAGACAGGGGGCTGTCGAGCAGTACTTC,CASSFRQGAVEQYF
TRBJ2-5,.,TRBD2,TRBV5-1,TGCGCCAGCAGCTTGGCGTCGGGGACCGGGAGGCAAGAGACCCAGTACTTC,CASSLASGTGRQETQYF